Shown below are 9 T cell receptor beta chains from a single sample sequenced in a study of blood T cell repertoires in COVID-19. Some clones are missing from TCRdb's copy, which holds only in-frame ones; the method was immunoSEQ multiplex PCR. Of about 480,000 clones listed, roughly 90% are singletons. Input material: PBMCs or T cells enriched from blood (not recorded which). These receptors all stem from a woman between 35 and 50 years old who had recovered from COVID-19.

V usage is TRBV23-1 and J usage is TRBJ2-7; 7 bases agree with TRBD2. TRBV23-1 is an ORF, and what it does is uncertain. Trimming removed 1 base from V and 6 bases from J; junction bases left unmatched: 18. There are 18 residues in the CDR3. The CDR3 nucleotides are TGCGCCAGCAGTCAATACGGTCCGGGACCCAGGACTAGGGGCGAGCAGTACTTC. Protein product: CASSQYGPGPRTRGEQYF.

The rearrangement uses TRBV6-5 and TRBJ2-6; D might be TRBD1 (6 bases). The germline V gene has CDR1 MNHEY and CDR2 SVGAGI. V was cut by 6 bases and J by 2 bases, with 11 bases left in between. The CDR3 is made up of 15 amino acids. DNA for the CDR3: TGTGCCAGCAGCCCCACAGGGACTGGGGCCAACGTCCTGACTTTC. Protein product: CASSPTGTGANVLTF.

This clone turned up a few times. V gene TRBV9 combines with J gene TRBJ1-4; D perhaps matches TRBD1 (5 bases). This CDR3 comprises 15 residues. Germline-derived CDR1 and CDR2 are SGDLS and YYNGEE. Trimming took 1 base from V and 3 from J, leaving 10 bases between them. The CDR3 loop reads CASSVQGLANEKLFF. CDR3 in DNA: TGTGCCAGCAGCGTACAGGGTTTAGCTAATGAAAAACTGTTTTTT.

The rearrangement uses TRBV7-2 and TRBJ2-1; TRBD2 matches 12 bases. Losses at the gene ends were 5 bases for V and 4 bases for J; bases not matched to a gene: 0. CDR1 is SGHTA, CDR2 FQGNSA, per germline. This CDR3 contains 14 residues. In DNA form, the CDR3 reads TGTGCCAGCAGCGGGACTAGCGGGTACAATGAGCAGTTCTTC. It specifies CASSGTSGYNEQFF.

V gene TRBV5-1 combines with J gene TRBJ1-2, with a weak D call TRBD1 (5 bases). V gave up 3 bases and J gave up 4 bases, with 10 bases separating them. Germline V gene sequence: CDR1 SGHRS, CDR2 YFSETQ. The CDR3 consists of 13 residues. The CDR3: CASSSGFSYGYTF. As DNA, the CDR3 is TGCGCCAGCAGCTCAGGGTTTAGCTATGGCTACACCTTC.

This chain links TRBV28 with TRBJ1-6; 7 nucleotides match TRBD1. CDR1 and CDR2 (germline): MDHEN, SYDVKM. This CDR3 contains 13 residues. Unmatched junction bases numbered 8, after V lost 7 bases and J lost 11 bases. As DNA, the CDR3 is TGTGCCAGCAACCGGACAGGCCTCCCACCCCTCCACTTT. It encodes CASNRTGLPPLHF. The complete variable domain, with remaining parts taken from reference TRBV28 and TRBJ1-6, reads DVKVTQSSRYLVKRTGEKVFLECVQDMDHENMFWYRQDPGLGLRLIYFSYDVKMKEKGDIPEGYSVSREKKERFSLILESASTNQTSMYLCASNRTGLPPLHFGNGTRLTVT.

The V and J genes are TRBV29-1 and TRBJ2-7, with 10 bases matching TRBD2. The ends lost 5 bases at V and 0 bases at J; junction bases unmatched: 7. The CDR3 consists of 15 residues. Germline lookup yields CDR1 SQVTM and CDR2 ANQGSEA. The CDR3 region has the DNA TGCAGCGTTAGAACTGGACTAGCGGCCTCCTACGAGCAGTACTTC. This translates into CSVRTGLAASYEQYF.

The gene calls are TRBV3-1 (or the pseudogene TRBV3-2) and TRBJ1-2; D uncertain. Germline V gene data show CDR1 as LGHDT and CDR2 as YNNKEL (reference sequence). This CDR3 comprises 14 residues. With 0 bases removed from V and 8 bases from J, the gap between germline ends came to 13 bases. CDR3 sequence (DNA): TGTGCCAGCAGCCAAGACACGGGGTTTGTCGGCTACACCTTC. Translation: CASSQDTGFVGYTF.

The gene calls are TRBV7-2 and TRBJ1-2, with 8 nucleotides matching TRBD1. The CDR3 has 16 residues. J lost 6 bases, V lost 2 bases, and 11 bases had no gene match. CDR1 and CDR2 (germline): SGHTA, FQGNSA. The CDR3 loop reads CASSLSGGPAGDGYTF. As DNA, the CDR3 is TGTGCCAGCAGCTTATCAGGGGGCCCTGCTGGAGATGGCTACACCTTC.